This T cell receptor (beta chain) was recorded in a study of beta chain features in type 1 diabetes. Reverse transcription of all isolated RNA meant that expressed TCRB transcripts were sequenced. Mean read depth for naive, central memory and regulatory T cell samples was approximately 3.57 million reads. The assay was immunoSEQ multiplex PCR, and TCRdb's table has in-frame clones only and misses some. Among 360,000 or so clones, about 20% were seen once, and the ten largest hold around 0.045%. Trimming removed 5 bases from V and 8 bases from J; junction bases left unmatched: 4. Per germline, CDR1 SGHAT and CDR2 FQNNGV. The CDR3 runs 15 residues.

The V call is TRBV11-2, the J call TRBJ2-2; 14 nucleotides agree with TRBD2. The material sequenced was naive CD4+ T cells from blood. The sequence came from a woman aged 18 to 35 in good health. The CDR3 DNA is TGTGCCAGCAGCCAGACTAGCGGGGGGGCTGGGGAGCTGTTTTTT. This sequence encodes CASSQTSGGAGELFF.